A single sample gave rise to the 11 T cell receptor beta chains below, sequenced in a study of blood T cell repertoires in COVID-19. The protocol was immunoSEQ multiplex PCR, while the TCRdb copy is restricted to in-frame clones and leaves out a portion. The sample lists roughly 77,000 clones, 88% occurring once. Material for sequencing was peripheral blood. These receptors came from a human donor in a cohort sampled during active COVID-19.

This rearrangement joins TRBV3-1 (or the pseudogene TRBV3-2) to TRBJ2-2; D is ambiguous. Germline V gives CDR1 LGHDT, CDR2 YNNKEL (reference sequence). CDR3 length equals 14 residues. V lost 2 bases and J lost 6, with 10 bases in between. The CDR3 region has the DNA TGTGCCAGCAGCCAACGGTCCAACTCCGGGGAGCTGTTTTTT. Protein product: CASSQRSNSGELFF.

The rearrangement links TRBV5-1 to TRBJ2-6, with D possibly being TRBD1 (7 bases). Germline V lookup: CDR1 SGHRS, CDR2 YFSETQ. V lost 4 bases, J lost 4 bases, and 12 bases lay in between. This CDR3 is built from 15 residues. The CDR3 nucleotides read TGCGCCAGCAGCCCCCAGGGGGGCGGGGCCAACGTCCTGACTTTC. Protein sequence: CASSPQGGGANVLTF.

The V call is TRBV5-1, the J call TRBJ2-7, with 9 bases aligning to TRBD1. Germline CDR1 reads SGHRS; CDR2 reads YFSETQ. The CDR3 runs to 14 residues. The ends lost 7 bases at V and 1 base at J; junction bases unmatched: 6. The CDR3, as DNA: TGCGCCAGCTCCAAAGACAGGGGGTCCTACGAGCAGTACTTC. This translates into CASSKDRGSYEQYF.

CDR3 bases: TGTGCCAGCAGCTTGACAGGTCTCAACTATGGCTACACCTTC. Translating gives CASSLTGLNYGYTF. This chain uses TRBV5-8 with TRBJ1-2; a weak D match, TRBD1 (5 bases). Trimming removed 1 base at V and 2 bases at J, with 9 bases between. The CDR3 consists of 14 residues. CDR1 and CDR2 from the germline V gene are SGHTS and YDEGEE.

CDR3: CASRRGGTSYEQYF. The CDR3 nucleotides read TGTGCCAGTAGGAGGGGGGGGACCTCCTACGAGCAGTACTTC. The V gene is TRBV19, the J gene TRBJ2-7, with TRBD2 as a possible D gene (7 bases). V was trimmed by 6 bases and J by 0 bases, leaving 12 bases between them. The length of the CDR3 is 14 residues. Germline CDR1 LNHDA, CDR2 SQIVND (reference sequence).

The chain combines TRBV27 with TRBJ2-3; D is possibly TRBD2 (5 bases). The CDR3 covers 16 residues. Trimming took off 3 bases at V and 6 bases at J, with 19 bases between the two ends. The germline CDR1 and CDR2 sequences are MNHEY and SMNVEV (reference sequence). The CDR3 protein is CASSFTASTLGDTQYF. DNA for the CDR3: TGTGCCAGCAGTTTCACGGCTAGCACCTTAGGGGATACGCAGTATTTT.

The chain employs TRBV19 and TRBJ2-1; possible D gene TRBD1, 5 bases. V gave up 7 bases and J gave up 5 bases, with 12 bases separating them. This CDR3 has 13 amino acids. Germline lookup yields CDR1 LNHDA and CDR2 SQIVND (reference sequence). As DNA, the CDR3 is TGTGCCAGTACCTCCGACAGAAACAATGAGCAGTTCTTC. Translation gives CASTSDRNNEQFF.

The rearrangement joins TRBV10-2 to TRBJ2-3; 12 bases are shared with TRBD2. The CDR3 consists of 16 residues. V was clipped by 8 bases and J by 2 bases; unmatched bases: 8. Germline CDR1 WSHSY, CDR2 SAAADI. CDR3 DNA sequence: TGCGCCAGCGGCAGACCTAGCGGGAGGGACACAGATACGCAGTATTTT. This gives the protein CASGRPSGRDTDTQYF.

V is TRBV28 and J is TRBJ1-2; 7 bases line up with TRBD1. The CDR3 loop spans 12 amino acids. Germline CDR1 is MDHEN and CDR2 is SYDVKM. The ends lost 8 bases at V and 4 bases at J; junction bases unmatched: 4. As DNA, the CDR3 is TGTGCCAGCGGCCGGGACAGCTATGGCTACACCTTC. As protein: CASGRDSYGYTF.

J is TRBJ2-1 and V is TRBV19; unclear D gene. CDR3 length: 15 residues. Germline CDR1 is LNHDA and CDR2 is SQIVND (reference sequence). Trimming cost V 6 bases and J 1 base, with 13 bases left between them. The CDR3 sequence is CASSQVAASYNEQFF. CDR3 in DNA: TGTGCCAGTAGCCAAGTGGCTGCTTCCTACAATGAGCAGTTCTTC.

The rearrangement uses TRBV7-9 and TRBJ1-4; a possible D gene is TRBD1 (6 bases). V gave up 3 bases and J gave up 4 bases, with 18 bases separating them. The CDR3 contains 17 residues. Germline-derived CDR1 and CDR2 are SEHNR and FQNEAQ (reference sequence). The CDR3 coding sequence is TGTGCCAGCAGCTTTTTCCCCGGGACATATTTTAATGAAAAACTGTTTTTT. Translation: CASSFFPGTYFNEKLFF.